A single sample gave rise to the 18 T cell receptor beta chains below, sequenced in a study of blood T cell repertoires in COVID-19 (dated by TCRdb to 2018 to 2021). Library preparation used the immunoSEQ multiplex PCR assay. Held by TCRdb, this immuneACCESS table contains in-frame sequences only and omits some clones. Under half of the omission traces to an unresolved V gene where checked; the cause of the rest is unknown. The sample table shows some 190,000 clones, and approximately 80% are seen once. Approximately 15% of the sample is in the top ten clones. Sequenced sample: PBMCs or T cells enriched from blood (not recorded which). These receptors originate from a man aged 55 to 70 who had been exposed to COVID-19.

V is TRBV19 and J is TRBJ2-7; TRBD1 matches at 11 bases. Germline-derived CDR1 and CDR2 are LNHDA and SQIVND (reference sequence). CDR3 size: 15 residues. J lost 4 bases, V lost 1 base, and 3 bases had no gene match. The CDR3 sequence: CASSIGTGGTYEQYF. In DNA form, the CDR3 reads TGTGCCAGTAGTATAGGGACAGGGGGCACGTACGAGCAGTACTTC.

This clone has ten or more counts. The chain has TRBV5-1 and TRBJ2-7, with 8 bases matching TRBD1. Germline CDR1 reads SGHRS; CDR2 reads YFSETQ. This CDR3 comprises 14 residues. V was clipped by 3 bases and J by 5 bases; unmatched bases: 7. The CDR3 nucleotides are TGCGCCAGCAGCTCATACACGGACAGGGACGAGCAGTACTTC. It codes for CASSSYTDRDEQYF.

V is TRBV25-1 and J is TRBJ1-4, with TRBD1 matching over 7 bases. CDR1 MGHDK and CDR2 SYGVNS come from the germline V gene. The CDR3 totals 16 residues. With V trimmed by 2 bases and J by 8 bases, 11 bases remained unmatched. CDR3 DNA sequence: TGTGCCAGCAGTGAAAACCGGGGAAGAGGGGGCGAAAAACTGTTTTTT. Protein product: CASSENRGRGGEKLFF.

The gene calls are TRBV4-1 and TRBJ2-1; 7 nucleotides agree with TRBD2. The V and J ends lost 5 bases and 9 bases, in that order; junction bases with no gene match: 7. Per germline, CDR1 MGHRA and CDR2 YSYEKL. This CDR3 has 13 residues. The CDR3 here is CASSGGTIGEQFF. CDR3 sequence (DNA): TGCGCCAGCAGCGGGGGGACTATTGGTGAGCAGTTCTTC.

This clone has a single count. The V gene is TRBV15, the J gene TRBJ1-5; TRBD1 aligns across 10 bases. Per germline, CDR1 LNHNV and CDR2 YYDKDF (reference sequence). The CDR3 runs 15 residues. With 1 base clipped from V and 7 bases from J, the junction kept 4 bases outside the gene matches. CDR3 bases: TGTGCCACCAGCAGAGGACAGGGGGCAGGGCAGCCCCAGCATTTT. Its translation is CATSRGQGAGQPQHF.

The chain has TRBV5-4 and TRBJ2-7, with 9 positions matching TRBD1. Germline loops: CDR1 SGHNT, CDR2 YYREEE (reference sequence). After removal of 0 bases from V and 4 bases from J, the junction contained 11 bases not matched to a gene. This CDR3 region has 17 residues. The CDR3 DNA reads TGTGCCAGCAGCTTGGTCCCACCGGGACAGGGTCCGTACGAGCAGTACTTC. This encodes CASSLVPPGQGPYEQYF.

This sequence joins TRBV30 and TRBJ2-7; 8 nucleotides align to TRBD2. The ends lost 5 bases at V and 3 bases at J; junction bases unmatched: 3. Germline assignment: CDR1 GTSNPN and CDR2 SVGIG (reference sequence). This CDR3 has 12 residues. Here the CDR3 DNA reads TGTGCCTGGCCGGGGGGGGGCTACGAGCAGTACTTC. This translates into CAWPGGGYEQYF.

To note about this clone: Since no conserved phenylalanine or tryptophan closes the CDR3, a read error is the likely cause. Because the CDR3's place on the DNA is in doubt, the DNA is left out and the CDR3 is given as listed by TCRdb. V usage is TRBV30 and J usage is TRBJ2-3; the table's TRBD2 call for D was not verified on the DNA. The length of the CDR3 is 12 amino acids, counting both ends. Germline values: CDR1 GTSNPN, CDR2 SVGIG (reference sequence). CDR3 residues: CAWMSRDFVFSS.

J is TRBJ2-7 and V is TRBV4-1; 8 positions match TRBD2. J was trimmed by 5 bases and V by 2 bases; bases with no gene match: 11. The CDR3 length is 16 residues. Germline assignment: CDR1 MGHRA and CDR2 YSYEKL. The chain's CDR3 is CASSQRLSSGSHEQYF. CDR3 nucleotide sequence: TGCGCCAGCAGCCAAAGGTTGTCTAGCGGGTCCCACGAGCAGTACTTC.

V usage is TRBV3-1 (or the pseudogene TRBV3-2) and J usage is TRBJ2-1, with TRBD2 matching 11 bases. The V segment lost 4 bases and the J segment 5 bases; nucleotides outside the gene matches: 4. There are 15 residues in the CDR3. Germline V lookup: CDR1 LGHDT, CDR2 YNNKEL (reference sequence). CDR3: CASSPPGLADNEQFF. Written as DNA, the CDR3 is TGTGCCAGCAGCCCGCCGGGACTAGCGGACAATGAGCAGTTCTTC.

The V call is TRBV7-9, the J call TRBJ2-3; D gene uncertain. The CDR3 is 16 amino acids. Germline V gives CDR1 SEHNR, CDR2 FQNEAQ (reference sequence). V lost 3 bases to trimming and J lost 0 bases, with 13 bases between them. The CDR3 DNA sequence: TGTGCCAGCAGCTTTTTTACTACGACTAGCACAGATACGCAGTATTTT. Its translation: CASSFFTTTSTDTQYF.

The chain carries TRBV19 and TRBJ2-1, with TRBD1 matching over 10 bases. The length of the CDR3 is 14 residues. Per the germline V gene, CDR1 is LNHDA and CDR2 is SQIVND (reference sequence). Germline trimming cut 7 bases from V and 8 bases from J; bases unmatched to any gene: 8. CDR3 bases: TGTGCCAGTAACGCTCGGGACAGGGGCCATGAGCAGTTCTTC. Encoded protein: CASNARDRGHEQFF.

V usage is TRBV5-1 and J usage is TRBJ1-1; 8 nucleotides match TRBD1. Germline V gene data show CDR1 as SGHRS and CDR2 as YFSETQ. The CDR3 is made up of 15 amino acids. J lost 4 bases, V lost 0 bases, and 5 bases had no gene match. DNA of the CDR3: TGCGCCAGCAGCTTGGAACCCACAGGGGGCACTGAAGCTTTCTTT. Translated, it gives CASSLEPTGGTEAFF.

This sequence joins TRBV2 and TRBJ2-6; weak D call: TRBD1 (6 bases). In germline, CDR1 is SNHLY, CDR2 FYNNEI. This CDR3 contains 14 residues. Trimming stripped 7 bases from V and 2 bases from J, with 9 bases between. The CDR3 region has the DNA TGTGCCAGCATACAGGGCCCTGGGGCCAACGTCCTGACTTTC. Translated: CASIQGPGANVLTF.

The chain combines TRBV28 with TRBJ2-7; 15 bases line up with TRBD2. Germline CDR1 and CDR2: MDHEN and SYDVKM. The CDR3 contains 17 residues. V shed 5 bases, J shed 5 bases, and the junction held 10 bases outside the gene matches. CDR3 nucleotides: TGTGCCAGCAGTCACGGACTAGCGGGAGGGCCCCTCCACGAGCAGTACTTC. It translates to CASSHGLAGGPLHEQYF.

This clone occurred a few times. The chain's CDR3 is CASRGEILQQYF. In DNA, the CDR3 is TGTGCCAGCAGGGGCGAGATTTTACAGCAGTACTTC. V and J are TRBV28 and TRBJ2-7; D uncertain. CDR3 length: 12 residues. V shed 6 bases and J shed 8 bases, with 14 bases lying between them. Germline V gene sequence: CDR1 MDHEN, CDR2 SYDVKM. The full variable domain, rest sourced from reference TRBV28 and TRBJ2-7, is DVKVTQSSRYLVKRTGEKVFLECVQDMDHENMFWYRQDPGLGLRLIYFSYDVKMKEKGDIPEGYSVSREKKERFSLILESASTNQTSMYLCASRGEILQQYFGPGTRLTVT.

This chain connects TRBV11-2 to TRBJ1-3; perhaps TRBD1 as D (6 bases). CDR1 and CDR2 (germline): SGHAT, FQNNGV. The length of the CDR3 is 15 residues. Trimming shortened V by 3 bases and J by 0 bases, and 9 bases separated the two germline ends. The CDR3 region is CASSFQGSSGNTIYF. CDR3 coding DNA: TGTGCCAGCAGCTTTCAGGGGAGCTCTGGAAACACCATATATTTT. Complete variable domain (other parts from reference TRBV11-2 and TRBJ1-3): EAGVAQSPRYKIIEKRQSVAFWCNPISGHATLYWYQQILGQGPKLLIQFQNNGVVDDSQLPKDRFSAERLKGVDSTLKIQPAKLEDSAVYLCASSFQGSSGNTIYFGEGSWLTVV.

In this sample, this clone turned up once. This chain uses TRBV7-3 with TRBJ1-2; 9 nucleotides match TRBD1. V lost 5 bases and J lost 4; bases outside the gene matches: 2. The CDR3 is 13 residues long. CDR1 and CDR2 from the germline V gene are SGHTA and FQGTGA. In nucleotides, the CDR3 is TGTGCCAGCAGCCGGGACAGGGCCTATGGCTACACCTTC. Its protein product is CASSRDRAYGYTF.